The 20 T cell receptor beta chains in this list originate from one sample, sequenced in a study of cytomegalovirus exposure and HLA in healthy donors. The PCR was carried out with 60 Vbeta primers and 13 Jbeta primers. This table comes from immunoSEQ multiplex PCR, and its TCRdb copy is limited to in-frame clones, with some not included. The table lists around 150,000 clones, about 86% of them singletons. Sample: PBMCs. Source of these receptors: a woman aged 25 to 39 in good health and CMV-seronegative.

The chain is built from TRBV5-1 and TRBJ2-5, with 8 bases that match TRBD2. The germline CDR1 and CDR2 sequences are SGHRS and YFSETQ. The CDR3 has 16 amino acids. With V trimmed by 1 base and J by 1 base, 6 bases remained unmatched. The CDR3 region is CASSLYGRGPQETQYF. CDR3 sequence (DNA): TGCGCCAGCAGCTTGTACGGGAGGGGCCCCCAAGAGACCCAGTACTTC.

CDR3 in DNA: TGCGCCAGCAGCCAAGATTGGAGGGGGGCCAACGTCCTGACTTTC. Its translation is CASSQDWRGANVLTF. The chain uses TRBV4-3 and TRBJ2-6; possible D gene TRBD2, 5 bases. The length of the CDR3 is 15 residues. From germline, CDR1 is LGHNA and CDR2 YSLEER. V lost 0 bases and J lost 4, with 7 bases in between.

The rearrangement links TRBV13 to TRBJ1-1; D is undetermined. Germline values: CDR1 PRHDT, CDR2 FYEKMQ (reference sequence). V was clipped by 5 bases and J by 1 base, with 2 bases between them. CDR3 length: 11 amino acids. CDR3 nucleotides: TGTGCCAGCAGCCAGAACACTGAAGCTTTCTTT. Protein: CASSQNTEAFF.

This clone was detected only a few times. V usage is TRBV28 and J usage is TRBJ2-7, with 7 bases lining up with TRBD1. The ends lost 6 bases at V and 0 bases at J; junction bases unmatched: 5. The CDR3 is made up of 14 amino acids. The germline V gene encodes CDR1 MDHEN and CDR2 SYDVKM. The CDR3 protein is CASRPGQSSYEQYF. The DNA for the CDR3 is TGTGCCAGCAGACCGGGACAGAGCTCCTACGAGCAGTACTTC.

The V gene is TRBV27, the J gene TRBJ2-7; weak D call: TRBD1 (6 bases). Germline-derived CDR1 and CDR2 are MNHEY and SMNVEV (reference sequence). The CDR3 runs to 14 residues. V lost 0 bases and J lost 5, with 11 bases in between. CDR3 nucleotides: TGTGCCAGCAGTTTATCGGCAGGGGTGGACGAGCAGTACTTC. Protein: CASSLSAGVDEQYF.

This chain connects TRBV7-9 to TRBJ2-7, with D maybe TRBD1 (5 bases). This CDR3 has 14 residues. V dropped 3 bases and J dropped 4 bases, with 13 bases sitting between them. Germline lookup yields CDR1 SEHNR and CDR2 FQNEAQ (reference sequence). Here the CDR3 DNA reads TGTGCCAGCAGCTTTTGGGGCGATGGGTACGAGCAGTACTTC. Translation: CASSFWGDGYEQYF.

The V call is TRBV6-5, the J call TRBJ1-1; D unclear. Between the trimmed V and J ends, which lost 3 bases and 0 bases, there was a span of 5 bases. CDR3 size: 13 residues. Germline values: CDR1 MNHEY, CDR2 SVGAGI. As DNA, the CDR3 is TGTGCCAGCAGTTATACAGTGAACACTGAAGCTTTCTTT. Translating gives CASSYTVNTEAFF.

This clone has more than one count but fewer than ten. This chain links TRBV7-9 with TRBJ2-7; 8 bases agree with TRBD1. In germline, CDR1 is SEHNR, CDR2 FQNEAQ (reference sequence). This CDR3 spans 12 amino acids. Trimming cost V 3 bases and J 6 bases; bases outside gene matches: 1. The CDR3 nucleotides are TGTGCCAGCAGCTTTACAGGGGGCGAGCAGTACTTC. It is translated as CASSFTGGEQYF.

Only a few counts were recorded for this clone. V and J are TRBV4-3 and TRBJ2-4; weak D call: TRBD2 (6 bases). The V and J ends lost 1 base and 0 bases respectively, with 16 bases between them. The CDR3 is 18 residues long. The germline CDR1 and CDR2 sequences are LGHNA and YSLEER. The CDR3 DNA reads TGCGCCAGCAGCCAAGGGGGCGGACTAACTGTAGCCAAAAACATTCAGTACTTC. Residues: CASSQGGGLTVAKNIQYF.

V gene TRBV19 combines with J gene TRBJ2-2; D gene uncertain. Germline CDR1 LNHDA, CDR2 SQIVND (reference sequence). This CDR3 comprises 12 residues. Trimming took off 1 base at V and 9 bases at J, with 6 bases between the two ends. CDR3 region: CASSIGPRELFF. The DNA for the CDR3 is TGTGCCAGTAGTATAGGGCCCCGGGAGCTGTTTTTT.

The chain employs TRBV28 and TRBJ2-7; D gene ambiguous. This CDR3 has 15 residues. In germline, CDR1 is MDHEN, CDR2 SYDVKM. Between the trimmed V and J ends, which lost 5 bases and 2 bases, there was a span of 16 bases. CDR3 protein: CASSPLRLQAYEQYF. CDR3 DNA: TGTGCCAGCAGTCCCCTCCGACTTCAAGCCTACGAGCAGTACTTC.

This chain joins TRBV7-2 and TRBJ2-7; a possible D gene is TRBD1 (6 bases). Germline loops: CDR1 SGHTA, CDR2 FQGNSA. With 4 bases removed from V and 1 base from J, the gap between germline ends came to 11 bases. The CDR3 extends over 14 amino acids. The chain's CDR3 is CASSYRVGSYEQYF. In DNA form, the CDR3 reads TGTGCCAGCAGCTACAGGGTAGGGTCCTACGAGCAGTACTTC.

The rearrangement uses TRBV28 and TRBJ1-3, with D tentatively TRBD1 (6 bases). Trimming removed 2 bases from V and 0 bases from J, with 14 bases in between. Germline V lookup: CDR1 MDHEN, CDR2 SYDVKM. The CDR3 is made up of 17 amino acids. The CDR3 nucleotides read TGTGCCAGCAGTTTAACCCTTACAGGGAGCTCTGGAAACACCATATATTTT. It codes for CASSLTLTGSSGNTIYF.

The chain joins TRBV7-8 to TRBJ2-6; 8 positions match TRBD1. With V trimmed by 5 bases and J by 0 bases, 6 bases remained unmatched. The germline V gene has CDR1 SGHVS and CDR2 FQNEAQ. This CDR3 contains 17 residues. CDR3 coding DNA: TGTGCCAGCAGCCCCCGGACAGGGATCTCTGGGGCCAACGTCCTGACTTTC. Amino acids: CASSPRTGISGANVLTF.

This clone was counted a single time. The chain employs TRBV27 and TRBJ2-7, with D unresolved. CDR3 length: 13 amino acids. Per germline, CDR1 MNHEY and CDR2 SMNVEV (reference sequence). Trimming pared 6 bases from V and 1 base from J, leaving 10 bases between. The CDR3 nucleotides are TGTGCCAGCAGCCTTACGAGGTCCTACGAGCAGTACTTC. Protein: CASSLTRSYEQYF.

The CDR3 DNA is TGTGCCAGCAGTTTCGGCGGGAGAGGATACGAGCAGTACTTC. Its protein is CASSFGGRGYEQYF. The rearrangement joins TRBV28 to TRBJ2-7, with TRBD2 matching over 7 bases. V shed 3 bases and J 4 bases; nucleotides not matched to a gene: 6. CDR1 is MDHEN and CDR2 is SYDVKM in the germline V gene. The CDR3 spans 14 residues.

This chain links TRBV28 with TRBJ1-2; 7 bases align to TRBD1. The CDR3 loop spans 15 amino acids. J was trimmed by 1 base and V by 6 bases; bases with no gene match: 8. Germline loops: CDR1 MDHEN, CDR2 SYDVKM. The DNA for the CDR3 is TGTGCCAGCAGAATCCTCCCAGGGGGTAACTATGGCTACACCTTC. Its translation is CASRILPGGNYGYTF.

The chain has TRBV21-1 and TRBJ1-5. TRBV21-1 is a pseudogene. The CDR3 is made up of 17 amino acids. The CDR3 here is CASSKAQERDSNQPQHF. The CDR3, as DNA: TGTGCCAGCAGCAAAGCGCAGGAACGGGATAGCAATCAGCCCCAGCATTTT.

This chain links TRBV7-2 with TRBJ1-1, with a possible D match to TRBD1 (6 bases). The CDR3 covers 14 residues. The V gene lost 4 bases and the J gene lost 3 bases, with 12 bases spanning the gap. Germline V gene sequence: CDR1 SGHTA, CDR2 FQGNSA. The CDR3 region has the DNA TGTGCCAGCAGCTACCAGGGGCAGGACACTGAAGCTTTCTTT. Its translation: CASSYQGQDTEAFF.

The chain employs TRBV5-1 and TRBJ2-5; possibly TRBD1 for D (5 bases). Trimming removed 4 bases at V and 4 bases at J, with 11 bases between. Germline CDR1 and CDR2: SGHRS and YFSETQ. There are 13 residues in the CDR3. The CDR3 region has the DNA TGCGCCAGCAGCATGCCACAGGCAGAGACCCAGTACTTC. Encoded protein: CASSMPQAETQYF.